The sequence of this TCR beta chain was determined in a study of blood T cell repertoires in COVID-19. In the study overall: Acute and convalescent COVID-19 specimens originated in the United States, Italy and Spain. T cells, B-cell-depleted T cells, or PBMCs supplied cDNA or gDNA.

This clone was counted once. Looked up from germline, CDR1 is KGHDR and CDR2 is SFDVKD. The CDR3 has 13 amino acids. With 4 bases removed from V and 4 bases from J, the gap between germline ends came to 8 bases. Source study methods: Estimated nucleated cell counts came from reference gene primer amplification. Using immunoSEQ multiplex PCR, the repertoire was profiled, and TCRdb retains in-frame clones only, with some absent. V, J and clone size are taken as reported in that table, and D and trimming were inferred from the DNA itself. The sample gives 75,000 to 90,000 clones, around four fifths of which show up once; about a third is in the top ten. It was during active infection that Seattle patients were enrolled and then longitudinally followed.

The sequencing sample was made of peripheral blood. The sequence came from a man between 60 and 70 years old with COVID-19, enrolled during active disease. This chain links TRBV24-1 with TRBJ2-3; D perhaps matches TRBD1 (5 bases). CDR3: CATSDRVSDTQYF. Here the CDR3 DNA reads TGTGCCACCAGTGACAGGGTTTCAGATACGCAGTATTTT.